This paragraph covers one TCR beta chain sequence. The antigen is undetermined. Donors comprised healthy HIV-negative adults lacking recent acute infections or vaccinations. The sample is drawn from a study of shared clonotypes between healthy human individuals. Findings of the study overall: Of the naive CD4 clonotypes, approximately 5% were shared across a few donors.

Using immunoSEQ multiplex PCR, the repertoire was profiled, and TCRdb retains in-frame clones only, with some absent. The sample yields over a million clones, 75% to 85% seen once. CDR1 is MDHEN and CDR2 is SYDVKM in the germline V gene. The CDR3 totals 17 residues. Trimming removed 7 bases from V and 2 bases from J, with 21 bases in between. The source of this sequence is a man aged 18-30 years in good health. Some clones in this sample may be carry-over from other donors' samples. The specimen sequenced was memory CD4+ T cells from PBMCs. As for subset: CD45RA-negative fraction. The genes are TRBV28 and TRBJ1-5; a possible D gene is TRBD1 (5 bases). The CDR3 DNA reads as TGTGCCAGCACCCCCGGACGGGGGGGTGGGGGCAATCAGCCCCAGCATTTT. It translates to CASTPGRGGGGNQPQHF.